This entry describes one T cell receptor beta chain. What it binds is unknown. This sample stems from a study of cytomegalovirus exposure and HLA in healthy donors. Study results and limitations: The productive fraction for most TCR beta V segments was about 90% or about 30% in an earlier analysis.

Germline CDR1 and CDR2: SNHLY and FYNNEI. The CDR3 consists of 14 residues. Trimming removed 7 bases from V and 7 bases from J; junction bases left unmatched: 7. Amplification used 60 Vbeta primers and 13 Jbeta primers. The table came from immunoSEQ multiplex PCR; TCRdb's copy has only in-frame clones and leaves some out. This table has roughly 120,000 clones, 55% to 75% appearing once. This TCR was recovered from a young man in good health and CMV-seropositive. The gene calls are TRBV2 and TRBJ2-1, with 10 bases that match TRBD1. The sequenced sample was PBMCs. The CDR3 region has the DNA TGTGCCAGCACCCCGGACAGGGGGATTAATGAGCAGTTCTTC. Protein product: CASTPDRGINEQFF.